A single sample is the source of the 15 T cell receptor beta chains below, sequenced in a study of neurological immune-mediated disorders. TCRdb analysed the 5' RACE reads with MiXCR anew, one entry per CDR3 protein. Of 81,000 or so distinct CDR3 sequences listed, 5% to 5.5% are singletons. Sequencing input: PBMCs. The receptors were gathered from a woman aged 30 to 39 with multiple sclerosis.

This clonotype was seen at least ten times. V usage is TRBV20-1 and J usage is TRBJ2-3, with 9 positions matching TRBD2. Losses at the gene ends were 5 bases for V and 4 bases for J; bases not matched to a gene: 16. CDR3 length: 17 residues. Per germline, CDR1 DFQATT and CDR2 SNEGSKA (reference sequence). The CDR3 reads CSAGGLAVGHQPDTQYF. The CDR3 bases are TGCAGTGCTGGGGGACTAGCTGTGGGCCACCAACCAGATACGCAGTATTTT.

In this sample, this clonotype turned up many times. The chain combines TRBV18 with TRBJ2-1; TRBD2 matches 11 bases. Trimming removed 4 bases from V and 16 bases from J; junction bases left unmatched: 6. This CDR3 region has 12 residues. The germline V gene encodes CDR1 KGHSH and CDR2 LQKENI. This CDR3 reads CASSLLAGDEFF. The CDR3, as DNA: TGTGCCAGCTCACTACTAGCGGGAGACGAATTCTTC.

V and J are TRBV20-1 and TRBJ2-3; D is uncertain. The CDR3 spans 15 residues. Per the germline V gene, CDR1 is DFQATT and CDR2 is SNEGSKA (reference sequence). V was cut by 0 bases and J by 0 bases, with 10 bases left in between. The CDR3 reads CSARDWASSTDTQYF. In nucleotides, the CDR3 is TGCAGTGCTAGAGATTGGGCGTCCAGCACAGATACGCAGTATTTT.

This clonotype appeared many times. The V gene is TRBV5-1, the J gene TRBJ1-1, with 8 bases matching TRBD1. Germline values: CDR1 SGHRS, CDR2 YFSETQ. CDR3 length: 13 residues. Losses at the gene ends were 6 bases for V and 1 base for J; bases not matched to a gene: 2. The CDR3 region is CASKGQENTEAFF. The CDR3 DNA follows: TGCGCCAGCAAGGGACAGGAGAACACTGAAGCTTTCTTT.

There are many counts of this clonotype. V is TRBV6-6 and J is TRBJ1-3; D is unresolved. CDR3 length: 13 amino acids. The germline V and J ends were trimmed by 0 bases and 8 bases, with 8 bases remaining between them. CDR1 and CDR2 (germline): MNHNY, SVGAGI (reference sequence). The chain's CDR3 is CASSYSSRDTIYF. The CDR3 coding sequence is TGTGCCAGCAGTTACTCGAGCAGAGACACCATATATTTT.

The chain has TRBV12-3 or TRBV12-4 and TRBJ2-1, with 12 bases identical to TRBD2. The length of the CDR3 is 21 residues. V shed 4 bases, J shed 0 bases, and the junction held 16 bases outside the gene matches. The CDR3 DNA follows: TGTGCCAGCAGTTCACTCCGTAGAGGACTAGCGGGACCCCGCTCCTACAATGAGCAGTTCTTC. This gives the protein CASSSLRRGLAGPRSYNEQFF.

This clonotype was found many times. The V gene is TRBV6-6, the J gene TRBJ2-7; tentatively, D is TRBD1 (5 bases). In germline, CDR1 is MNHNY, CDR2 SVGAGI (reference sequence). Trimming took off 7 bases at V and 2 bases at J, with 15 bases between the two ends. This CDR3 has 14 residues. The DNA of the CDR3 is TGTGCCAGCACACAGGCGTCGGAAGCCTACGAGCAGTACTTC. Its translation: CASTQASEAYEQYF.

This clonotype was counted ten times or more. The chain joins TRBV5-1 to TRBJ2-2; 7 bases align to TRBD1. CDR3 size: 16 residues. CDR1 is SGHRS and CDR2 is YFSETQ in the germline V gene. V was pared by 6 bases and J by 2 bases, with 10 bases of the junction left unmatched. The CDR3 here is CASTLTAGGNTGELFF. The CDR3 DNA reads TGCGCCAGCACCCTAACGGCAGGGGGTAACACCGGGGAGCTGTTTTTT.

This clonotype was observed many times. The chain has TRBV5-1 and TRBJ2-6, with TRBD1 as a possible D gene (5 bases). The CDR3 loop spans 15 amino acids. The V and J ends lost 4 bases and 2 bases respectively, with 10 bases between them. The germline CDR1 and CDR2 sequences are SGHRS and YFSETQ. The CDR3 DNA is TGCGCCAGCAGCCAGGGTCTCCCTGGGGCCAACGTCCTGACTTTC. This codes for CASSQGLPGANVLTF.

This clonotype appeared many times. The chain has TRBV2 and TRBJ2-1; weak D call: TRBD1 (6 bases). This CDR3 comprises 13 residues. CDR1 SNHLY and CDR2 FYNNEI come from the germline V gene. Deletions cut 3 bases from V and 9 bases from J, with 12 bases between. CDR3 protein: CASSEDSSGEQFF. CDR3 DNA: TGTGCCAGCAGTGAGGACAGCTCGGGTGAGCAGTTCTTC.

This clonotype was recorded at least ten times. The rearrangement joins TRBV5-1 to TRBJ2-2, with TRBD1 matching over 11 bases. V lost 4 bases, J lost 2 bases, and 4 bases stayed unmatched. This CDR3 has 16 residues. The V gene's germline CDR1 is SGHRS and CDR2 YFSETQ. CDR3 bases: TGCGCCAGCAGCATTGGACAGGGGGCAAACACCGGGGAGCTGTTTTTT. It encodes CASSIGQGANTGELFF.

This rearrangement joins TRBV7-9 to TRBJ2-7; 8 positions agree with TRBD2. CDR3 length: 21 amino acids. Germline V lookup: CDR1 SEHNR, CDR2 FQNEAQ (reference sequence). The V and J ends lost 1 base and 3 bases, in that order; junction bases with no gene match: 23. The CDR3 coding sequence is TGTGCCAGCAGCTTAGTTTACGAGAATTTTGTCCAGACTAGCGTCAACTACGAGCAGTACTTC. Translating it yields CASSLVYENFVQTSVNYEQYF.

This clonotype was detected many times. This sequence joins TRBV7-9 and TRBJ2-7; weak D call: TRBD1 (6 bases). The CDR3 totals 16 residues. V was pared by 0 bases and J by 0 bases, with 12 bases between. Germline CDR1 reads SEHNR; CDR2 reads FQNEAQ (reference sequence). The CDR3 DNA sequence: TGTGCCAGCAGCTTAGCGCAGACAGGCAACTCCTACGAGCAGTACTTC. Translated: CASSLAQTGNSYEQYF.

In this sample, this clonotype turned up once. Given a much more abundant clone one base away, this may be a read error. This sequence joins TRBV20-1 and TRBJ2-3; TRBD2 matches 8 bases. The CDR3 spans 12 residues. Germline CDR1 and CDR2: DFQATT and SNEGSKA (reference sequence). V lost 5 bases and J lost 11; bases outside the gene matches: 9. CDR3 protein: CSASLGLVEQYF. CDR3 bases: TGCAGTGCTTCCTTGGGACTAGTGGAGCAGTATTTT.

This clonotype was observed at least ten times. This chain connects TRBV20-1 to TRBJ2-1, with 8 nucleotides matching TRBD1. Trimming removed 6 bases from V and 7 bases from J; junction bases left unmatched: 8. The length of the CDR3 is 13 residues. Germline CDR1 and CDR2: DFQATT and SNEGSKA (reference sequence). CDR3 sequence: CSAPYGDRNEQFF. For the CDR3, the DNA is TGCAGTGCACCCTATGGGGACAGGAATGAGCAGTTCTTC.